The 9 T cell receptor beta chains in this list originate from one sample, sequenced in a study of T cells in Graves' hyperthyroidism and ophthalmopathy. TCR beta CDR3 sequences were amplified from RNA transcripts. First-round RT-PCR of the TCR CDR3 relied on the HTBI primer set. TCRdb recomputed calls from the multiplex PCR reads with MiXCR, one row per CDR3 protein. The sample carries tens of thousands of distinct CDR3 sequences, 40% to 55% recorded once. Input material: blood. All receptors come from a woman aged 25 to 39 with Graves' hyperthyroidism.

The sample holds many counts of this clonotype. The rearrangement links TRBV20-1 to TRBJ2-4; D is possibly TRBD2 (6 bases). V gave up 5 bases and J gave up 1 base, with 12 bases separating them. Germline V gene data show CDR1 as DFQATT and CDR2 as SNEGSKA (reference sequence). The CDR3 runs to 14 residues. The CDR3 spells CSAGGRDAKNIQYF. The CDR3 region has the DNA TGCAGTGCTGGAGGGCGGGACGCCAAAAACATTCAGTACTTC.

By sample fraction, this clonotype is medium-sized. The J gene is TRBJ2-7, the V gene TRBV2; D may match TRBD1 or TRBD2 (5 bases each). CDR3 size: 15 residues. V was clipped by 6 bases and J by 4 bases, with 19 bases between them. Germline lookup yields CDR1 SNHLY and CDR2 FYNNEI. CDR3 nucleotides: TGTGCCAGCAGGCACCGGGACGTCGCTAGATACGAGCAGTACTTC. Translating gives CASRHRDVARYEQYF.

This rearrangement joins TRBV18 to TRBJ1-5; TRBD1 matches 11 bases. In germline, CDR1 is KGHSH, CDR2 LQKENI. J lost 4 bases, V lost 6 bases, and 5 bases had no gene match. The CDR3 runs to 15 residues. This CDR3 reads CASSLGTGGNQPQHF. The CDR3 DNA is TGTGCCAGCTCTCTAGGGACAGGGGGTAATCAGCCCCAGCATTTT.

This clonotype has a count of ten or more. The rearrangement joins TRBV5-4 to TRBJ1-4; the match to TRBD1 covers 7 bases. Germline-derived CDR1 and CDR2 are SGHNT and YYREEE (reference sequence). V lost 3 bases to trimming and J lost 3 bases; unmatched junction nucleotides: 11. The CDR3 is 17 residues long. CDR3: CASSWGQRGWSNEKLFF. DNA for the CDR3: TGTGCCAGCAGCTGGGGACAGCGAGGCTGGTCTAATGAAAAACTGTTTTTT.

This clonotype is categorized as medium-sized (0.01 to 0.1%). This chain joins TRBV2 and TRBJ2-1; D is unclear. Germline V gene data show CDR1 as SNHLY and CDR2 as FYNNEI. V lost 6 bases to trimming and J lost 0 bases, with 12 bases between them. The CDR3 is 15 residues long. The CDR3 nucleotides read TGTGCCAGCAGGAAGGACGGTAGCTCCTACAATGAGCAGTTCTTC. Its protein is CASRKDGSSYNEQFF. The full variable domain, completed using reference TRBV2 and TRBJ2-1, is EPEVTQTPSHQVTQMGQEVILRCVPISNHLYFYWYRQILGQKVEFLVSFYNNEISEKSEIFDDQFSVERPDGSNFTLKIRSTKLEDSAMYFCASRKDGSSYNEQFFGPGTRLTVL.

As concerns this clonotype: It is likely a read error, because the conserved phenylalanine at the end of the CDR3 is missing. Because the CDR3's place on the DNA is in doubt, the DNA is left out and the CDR3 is given as listed by TCRdb. V gene TRBV6-2 or TRBV6-3 combines with J gene TRBJ2-6. Germline V lookup: CDR1 MNHEY, CDR2 SVGEGT. The CDR3 is 8 amino acids long, termini counted. The CDR3 is CASSLYDT.

V usage is TRBV7-3 and J usage is TRBJ1-2, with TRBD1 matching over 11 bases. CDR1 and CDR2 (germline): SGHTA, FQGTGA. CDR3 length equals 14 residues. J was trimmed by 2 bases and V by 8 bases; bases with no gene match: 4. CDR3 sequence (DNA): TGTGCCAGCGGGACAGGGGGAATCAACTATGGCTACACCTTC. Translating gives CASGTGGINYGYTF.

A remark on this clonotype: No conserved phenylalanine or tryptophan is present at the end of the CDR3, so a read error is the likely explanation. J is TRBJ2-1 and V is TRBV11-3; 11 bases are shared with TRBD2. V shed 5 bases and J 7 bases; nucleotides not matched to a gene: 10. The length of the CDR3 is 16 residues. Germline loops: CDR1 SGHNT, CDR2 YENEEA. CDR3 region: CASSGLTSGRANEQFS. CDR3 in DNA: TGTGCCAGCAGCGGCCTAACTAGCGGGAGAGCGAATGAGCAGTTCTCC.

This clonotype was counted only a few times. The gene calls are TRBV7-2 and TRBJ2-7; D is unresolved. The germline V gene has CDR1 SGHTA and CDR2 FQGNSA. Trimming took 6 bases from V and 2 from J, leaving 8 bases between them. The CDR3 sequence is 12 residues long. CDR3 protein: CASRDQTYEQYF. CDR3 bases: TGTGCCAGCAGGGACCAAACCTACGAGCAGTACTTC.